This T cell receptor beta chain was observed in a study of CD8 T cells in ankylosing spondylitis. In germline, CDR1 is SEHNR, CDR2 FQNEAQ (reference sequence). The CDR3 runs to 16 residues. Trimming removed 4 bases from V and 0 bases from J, with 12 bases in between. In making TCR beta libraries, quantitative 5'-RACE with molecular barcodes was used. MiXCR, run by TCRdb on the 5' RACE reads, gives a single entry per CDR3 protein. The table shows hundreds of thousands of distinct CDR3 sequences, with around 20% occurring only once. Study observations and caveats: Researchers report that disease-linked clones proved CD8+ and relatively rare in peripheral blood.

This clonotype has just a few counts. Its target is unknown. The TCR was taken from a male donor with ankylosing spondylitis or in good health (not recorded which). The chain couples TRBV7-9 to TRBJ2-2, with D tentatively TRBD1 (6 bases). Sequenced sample: blood, either unsorted or a sorted T cell fraction (not recorded which). Here the CDR3 reads CASSSGQIANTGELFF. The CDR3, as DNA: TGTGCCAGCAGCTCTGGACAGATAGCGAACACCGGGGAGCTGTTTTTT. Supplemented by reference TRBV7-9 and TRBJ2-2, the full variable domain reads DTGVSQNPRHKITKRGQNVTFRCDPISEHNRLYWYRQTLGQGPEFLTYFQNEAQLEKSRLLSDRFSAERPKGSFSTLEIQRTEQGDSAMYLCASSSGQIANTGELFFGEGSRLTVL.